A selection of T cell receptor beta chains follows, all from one sample in a study of cytomegalovirus exposure and HLA in healthy donors. TCRdb's table, derived via immunoSEQ multiplex PCR, lists solely in-frame clones and lacks some. This sample has 130,000 to 150,000 clones, with around 90% found just once. The sample taken for sequencing was PBMCs. These TCRs come from a woman aged 18 to 35 in good health and CMV-seropositive. Each CDR3 is given with its conserved first and last residue. A D gene is named only where the DNA matches it firmly.

j_gene: TRBJ2-1
d_gene: TRBD2
v_gene: TRBV27
CDR3aa: CASRLLAGVYNEQFF

j_gene: TRBJ2-1
d_gene: TRBD1
v_gene: TRBV28
CDR3aa: CASTDLTGAGNEQFF

j_gene: TRBJ2-7
d_gene: TRBD1
v_gene: TRBV19
CDR3aa: CASSFTTGGEQYF

j_gene: TRBJ2-7
d_gene: NA
v_gene: TRBV12-2
CDR3aa: CASRLACPGAEESLYEQYF

j_gene: TRBJ2-7
d_gene: TRBD2
v_gene: TRBV7-2
CDR3aa: CASSLLGAAAGASSQYF

j_gene: TRBJ2-5
d_gene: TRBD1
v_gene: TRBV2
CDR3aa: CASNRDRASLTQYF

j_gene: TRBJ1-1
d_gene: NA
v_gene: TRBV4-1
CDR3aa: CASSQGAQPVEAFF

j_gene: TRBJ2-7
d_gene: NA
v_gene: TRBV4-2
CDR3aa: CASSQWAWDEQYF

j_gene: TRBJ1-1
d_gene: NA
v_gene: TRBV20-1
CDR3aa: CSPGNTEAFF

j_gene: TRBJ1-1
d_gene: NA
v_gene: TRBV6-1
CDR3aa: CASSEARINRNTEAFF

j_gene: TRBJ2-2
d_gene: NA
v_gene: TRBV6-1
CDR3aa: CASSLWTGELFF

j_gene: TRBJ1-1
d_gene: TRBD1
v_gene: TRBV10-1
CDR3aa: CASSDLGQGTTEAFF

j_gene: TRBJ1-4
d_gene: NA
v_gene: TRBV30
CDR3aa: CAWDKGDEKLFF

j_gene: TRBJ2-1
d_gene: TRBD2
v_gene: TRBV4-1
CDR3aa: CASSQALAGEYNEQFF

j_gene: TRBJ2-3
d_gene: TRBD2
v_gene: TRBV7-8
CDR3aa: CASNFRGLAGRDTQYF

j_gene: TRBJ2-2
d_gene: NA
v_gene: TRBV5-1
CDR3aa: CASSGRNTGELFF

j_gene: TRBJ2-5
d_gene: TRBD2
v_gene: TRBV28
CDR3aa: CASSLLSSGETQYF

j_gene: TRBJ2-5
d_gene: TRBD2
v_gene: TRBV29-1
CDR3aa: CSVGLAGETQYF

j_gene: TRBJ1-1
d_gene: NA
v_gene: TRBV28
CDR3aa: CASTTQLRQATLNTEAFF

j_gene: TRBJ2-1
d_gene: TRBD2
v_gene: TRBV19
CDR3aa: CASSTQREPNNEQFF

j_gene: TRBJ2-5
d_gene: NA
v_gene: TRBV13
CDR3aa: CASSLGGLALETQYF

j_gene: TRBJ1-1
d_gene: NA
v_gene: TRBV18
CDR3aa: CASSPSPGTSMNTEAFF

j_gene: TRBJ1-2
d_gene: NA
v_gene: TRBV14
CDR3aa: CASSQTTGHYGYTF

j_gene: TRBJ1-1
d_gene: NA
v_gene: TRBV6-5
CDR3aa: CASSYEVSSEAFF

j_gene: TRBJ2-5
d_gene: TRBD2
v_gene: TRBV11-1
CDR3aa: CASSSRTSTIQETQYF

j_gene: TRBJ2-3
d_gene: TRBD1
v_gene: TRBV5-1
CDR3aa: CASSSERQGARRDTQYF

j_gene: TRBJ2-1
d_gene: TRBD2
v_gene: TRBV12-5
CDR3aa: CASGVAGGINEQFF

j_gene: TRBJ2-2
d_gene: TRBD2
v_gene: TRBV5-1
CDR3aa: CASSPGLAGNTGELFF

j_gene: TRBJ2-5
d_gene: NA
v_gene: TRBV6-5
CDR3aa: CASSRTISPQETQYF

j_gene: TRBJ1-1
d_gene: NA
v_gene: TRBV6-1
CDR3aa: CASSKTGLNTEAFF

j_gene: TRBJ2-7
d_gene: NA
v_gene: TRBV7-3
CDR3aa: CASSLDGSSYEQYF

j_gene: TRBJ2-2
d_gene: TRBD1
v_gene: TRBV6-5
CDR3aa: CASRPGGPGELFF

j_gene: TRBJ1-1
d_gene: TRBD1
v_gene: TRBV5-1
CDR3aa: CASSWDRVLGTEAFF

j_gene: TRBJ1-5
d_gene: NA
v_gene: TRBV2
CDR3aa: CASSRDINQPQHF

j_gene: TRBJ2-7
d_gene: NA
v_gene: TRBV28
CDR3aa: CATQTGSSYEQYF

j_gene: TRBJ1-1
d_gene: NA
v_gene: TRBV30
CDR3aa: CARTRGTEAFF

j_gene: TRBJ2-7
d_gene: NA
v_gene: TRBV1
CDR3aa: CTSSQDRQAYEQYF

j_gene: TRBJ2-5
d_gene: NA
v_gene: TRBV7-9
CDR3aa: CASTWDSRGGETQYF

j_gene: TRBJ1-1
d_gene: NA
v_gene: TRBV6-6
CDR3aa: CASSMTVSEAFF

j_gene: TRBJ2-3
d_gene: NA
v_gene: TRBV10-2
CDR3aa: CASRGIVQTDTQYF

j_gene: TRBJ2-1
d_gene: TRBD1
v_gene: TRBV15
CDR3aa: CATSPDRADEQFF

j_gene: TRBJ2-7
d_gene: NA
v_gene: TRBV14
CDR3aa: CASSQVQQGSYEQYF

j_gene: TRBJ2-3
d_gene: NA
v_gene: TRBV29-1
CDR3aa: CSVGGGAGIADTQYF

j_gene: TRBJ2-1
d_gene: NA
v_gene: TRBV5-1
CDR3aa: CASSLARTVSGNEQFF

j_gene: TRBJ1-2
d_gene: TRBD1
v_gene: TRBV9
CDR3aa: CASSAGQGNYGYTF

j_gene: TRBJ1-3
d_gene: NA
v_gene: TRBV25-1
CDR3aa: CASSGNRAYSGNTIYF

j_gene: TRBJ2-3
d_gene: NA
v_gene: TRBV19
CDR3aa: CASSESGGASQYF

j_gene: TRBJ2-5
d_gene: NA
v_gene: TRBV2
CDR3aa: CASRRRDRQETQYF

j_gene: TRBJ1-1
d_gene: NA
v_gene: TRBV2
CDR3aa: CASTTVGGSDTEAFF

j_gene: TRBJ1-1
d_gene: TRBD1
v_gene: TRBV5-1
CDR3aa: CASSVQGDTEAFF

j_gene: TRBJ1-2
d_gene: TRBD1
v_gene: TRBV5-1
CDR3aa: CASSPQHVGTGANYGYTF

j_gene: TRBJ1-4
d_gene: NA
v_gene: TRBV30
CDR3aa: CAWRMTDNEKLFF

j_gene: TRBJ2-7
d_gene: NA
v_gene: TRBV27
CDR3aa: CASRPSYSSYEQYF

j_gene: TRBJ2-2
d_gene: NA
v_gene: TRBV9
CDR3aa: CASSVLLGADGELFF

j_gene: TRBJ2-3
d_gene: TRBD1
v_gene: TRBV7-9
CDR3aa: CASSSLDRATDTQYF

j_gene: TRBJ2-7
d_gene: TRBD2
v_gene: TRBV4-1
CDR3aa: CASSPTSGTGEQYF

j_gene: TRBJ1-1
d_gene: NA
v_gene: TRBV11-3
CDR3aa: CASSLEGRKNTEAFF

j_gene: TRBJ1-1
d_gene: NA
v_gene: TRBV5-1
CDR3aa: CASSPRQPMNTEAFF